This T cell receptor (beta chain) emerged from a study of cytotoxic CD8 clonotypes in ibrutinib-treated CLL. Study details: After a median approximately 12 months on treatment (6 to 36), response samples were drawn. Mean per-sample yields comprised roughly 280,000 productive templates and approximately 90,000 productive rearrangements.

J lost 8 bases, V lost 2 bases, and 16 bases had no gene match. CDR1 SGHTA and CDR2 FQGTGA come from the germline V gene. This CDR3 contains 18 residues. As to this clone: Its antigen is currently unknown.

Measured with immunoSEQ multiplex PCR; TCRdb has only the in-frame clones, and not every one. Among tens of thousands of clones listed, around 65% were seen once. Cryopreserved PBMCs provided roughly 2 micrograms of genomic DNA for the TCR beta libraries. General study findings and limits: Public clonotypes were rare and shrank or held steady on treatment.

Sample: PBMCs, taken after 12 months of ibrutinib treatment. This receptor was taken from a human donor with chronic lymphocytic leukemia. The chain joins TRBV7-3 to TRBJ1-4; 8 nucleotides match TRBD1. The DNA for the CDR3 is TGTGCCAGCAGCTTAGGTGGACGGTTGGACAGGGTGGACGAAAAACTGTTTTTT. It codes for CASSLGGRLDRVDEKLFF.